This T cell receptor beta chain is drawn from a study of shared clonotypes between healthy human individuals. The wider study: Each donor's CD8 memory used one plate, CD8 naive two, each CD4 subset three.

Study-level results: Across a few donors, naive CD4 shared 5% to 6%, naive CD8 around 3.8%, memory CD4 over 2%, memory CD8 about 0.4%. Unshared clonotypes carried lower generation probabilities than those common to all four donors.

Positive CCR7 selection of CD45RO-negative cells yielded the naive CD8 cells, and terminally differentiated effector memory CD45RA+ cells were excluded. V lost 0 bases and J 7 bases, leaving 9 bases between the germline ends. This CDR3 has 12 amino acids. Per germline, CDR1 GTSNPN and CDR2 SVGIG (reference sequence). On this clone: Its antigen is currently unknown.

Genomic DNA of each subset was evenly split across several immunoSEQ plates. Clones were sequenced by immunoSEQ multiplex PCR, and TCRdb holds only the in-frame ones, with some missing. Among over 2,000,000 clones listed, just over 90% were seen once. The gene calls are TRBV30 and TRBJ1-2; weak D call: TRBD1 (5 bases). The sample was naive CD8+ T cells from PBMCs. This sequence originates from a man aged 18 to 35 in good health. Some clones in this sample may be carry-over from other donors' samples. The CDR3: CAWSVGRGGYTF. For the CDR3, the DNA is TGTGCCTGGAGTGTGGGGAGGGGTGGCTACACCTTC.